Shown below are 13 T cell receptor beta chains from a single sample sequenced in a study of blood T cell repertoires in COVID-19. Profiled with immunoSEQ multiplex PCR; TCRdb holds only in-frame clones, not every one. The data contain about 190,000 clones, about 88% of them singletons. The sequenced material came from peripheral blood. The receptors shown here come from a man aged 25 to 40 with active or convalescent COVID-19.

This CDR3 reads CASSLTTNNEQFF. The CDR3 nucleotides read TGTGCCAGCAGCTTAACAACAAACAATGAGCAGTTCTTC. J is TRBJ2-1 and V is TRBV7-2; D not resolved. The germline gives CDR1 SGHTA, CDR2 FQGNSA. This CDR3 has 13 amino acids. With 2 bases removed from V and 5 bases from J, the gap between germline ends came to 7 bases.

Only a few counts were recorded for this clone. The chain has TRBV3-1 (or the pseudogene TRBV3-2) and TRBJ1-5, with 7 bases identical to TRBD1. The germline V gene has CDR1 LGHDT and CDR2 YNNKEL (reference sequence). This CDR3 spans 15 amino acids. V lost 4 bases and J lost 2; bases outside the gene matches: 5. As DNA, the CDR3 is TGTGCCAGCAGCCCGGACACAGGGGGCAATCAGCCCCAGCATTTT. Protein: CASSPDTGGNQPQHF.

The chain combines TRBV28 with TRBJ1-2, with TRBD1 identical over 9 bases. V dropped 5 bases and J dropped 4; count of bases not matched to a gene: 5. The CDR3 has 14 amino acids. Per germline, CDR1 MDHEN and CDR2 SYDVKM. This CDR3 reads CASSTGGAFYGYTF. The CDR3 bases are TGTGCCAGCAGTACAGGGGGCGCGTTCTATGGCTACACCTTC.

This rearrangement joins TRBV5-4 to TRBJ1-6; TRBD1 is a possible D gene (5 bases). Germline assignment: CDR1 SGHNT and CDR2 YYREEE (reference sequence). V was pared by 0 bases and J by 10 bases, with 14 bases between. This CDR3 spans 15 amino acids. CDR3 DNA: TGTGCCAGCAGCTTGGAGTCGCGGGGGAACTCACCCCTCCACTTT. As protein: CASSLESRGNSPLHF.

This chain uses TRBV15 with TRBJ1-2, with D hard to call. In germline, CDR1 is LNHNV, CDR2 YYDKDF (reference sequence). The length of the CDR3 is 13 residues. V was cut by 5 bases and J by 8 bases, with 15 bases left in between. CDR3 loop: CATSSEQRTGYTF. Here the CDR3 DNA reads TGTGCCACCAGCTCGGAGCAGCGGACGGGCTACACCTTC.

The chain has TRBV7-3 and TRBJ2-3, with D perhaps matching TRBD2 (5 bases). V was shortened by 5 bases and J by 6 bases, with 12 bases between the two germline ends. CDR3 length equals 13 residues. Germline V gene data show CDR1 as SGHTA and CDR2 as FQGTGA. CDR3 nucleotides: TGTGCCAGCAGCGCCTCACCGGGGGATACGCAGTATTTT. This codes for CASSASPGDTQYF.

The chain joins TRBV19 to TRBJ1-2; D remains ambiguous. Trimming pared 5 bases from V and 2 bases from J, leaving 24 bases between. The CDR3 has 18 amino acids. Germline V gene sequence: CDR1 LNHDA, CDR2 SQIVND (reference sequence). The CDR3 protein is CASSLYPRGGLRNYGYTF. CDR3 bases: TGTGCCAGTAGTTTATACCCACGAGGTGGATTGCGGAACTATGGCTACACCTTC.

The CDR3 DNA sequence: TGTGCCAGCAGTTTGAGGCCCACAGATACGCAGTATTTT. Its translation: CASSLRPTDTQYF. V and J are TRBV6-2 or TRBV6-3 and TRBJ2-3; D is uncertain. This CDR3 is built from 13 residues. Deletions cut 4 bases from V and 2 bases from J, with 7 bases between. CDR1 and CDR2 (germline): MNHEY, SVGEGT.

The chain recombines TRBV3-1 (or the pseudogene TRBV3-2) with TRBJ1-1; D is possibly TRBD1 (5 bases). V was pared by 0 bases and J by 6 bases, with 20 bases between. Germline V gives CDR1 LGHDT, CDR2 YNNKEL (reference sequence). The length of the CDR3 is 17 residues. CDR3 nucleotide sequence: TGTGCCAGCAGCCAAGATTGGGGGGACGGGCTGCGGCCTGAAGCTTTCTTT. Protein sequence: CASSQDWGDGLRPEAFF.

The V gene is TRBV3-1 (or the pseudogene TRBV3-2), the J gene TRBJ1-4, with D unclear. The CDR3 has 15 residues. V shed 0 bases and J shed 7 bases, with 12 bases lying between them. The V gene's germline CDR1 is LGHDT and CDR2 YNNKEL (reference sequence). This CDR3 reads CASSQDAGLGEKLFF. The CDR3 DNA follows: TGTGCCAGCAGCCAAGACGCGGGATTGGGTGAAAAACTGTTTTTT.

This clone was seen a handful of times. V and J are TRBV11-3 and TRBJ2-7; 7 positions match TRBD2. Per the germline V gene, CDR1 is SGHNT and CDR2 is YENEEA. CDR3 size: 12 residues. Trimming removed 5 bases from V and 5 bases from J; junction bases left unmatched: 3. As DNA, the CDR3 is TGTGCCAGCAGCCCGGGACTACACGAGCAGTACTTC. Protein sequence: CASSPGLHEQYF.

The chain combines TRBV10-2 with TRBJ1-2, with 9 bases aligning to TRBD1. V shed 8 bases and J 7 bases; nucleotides not matched to a gene: 14. CDR1 WSHSY and CDR2 SAAADI come from the germline V gene. This CDR3 spans 15 amino acids. This CDR3 reads CASSLEQGASGGYTF. As DNA, the CDR3 is TGCGCCAGCTCCCTCGAACAGGGGGCCAGTGGTGGCTACACCTTC.

The chain uses TRBV2 and TRBJ1-2, with D hard to call. The CDR3 loop spans 12 amino acids. The germline CDR1 and CDR2 sequences are SNHLY and FYNNEI. The V end was cut by 1 base, the J end by 8 bases, with 8 bases between. DNA for the CDR3: TGTGCCAGCAGTGAAGGAGGGCAGGGCTACACCTTC. It codes for CASSEGGQGYTF. The full variable domain, in which reference TRBV2 and TRBJ1-2 provide the parts outside the CDR3, is EPEVTQTPSHQVTQMGQEVILRCVPISNHLYFYWYRQILGQKVEFLVSFYNNEISEKSEIFDDQFSVERPDGSNFTLKIRSTKLEDSAMYFCASSEGGQGYTFGSGTRLTVV.